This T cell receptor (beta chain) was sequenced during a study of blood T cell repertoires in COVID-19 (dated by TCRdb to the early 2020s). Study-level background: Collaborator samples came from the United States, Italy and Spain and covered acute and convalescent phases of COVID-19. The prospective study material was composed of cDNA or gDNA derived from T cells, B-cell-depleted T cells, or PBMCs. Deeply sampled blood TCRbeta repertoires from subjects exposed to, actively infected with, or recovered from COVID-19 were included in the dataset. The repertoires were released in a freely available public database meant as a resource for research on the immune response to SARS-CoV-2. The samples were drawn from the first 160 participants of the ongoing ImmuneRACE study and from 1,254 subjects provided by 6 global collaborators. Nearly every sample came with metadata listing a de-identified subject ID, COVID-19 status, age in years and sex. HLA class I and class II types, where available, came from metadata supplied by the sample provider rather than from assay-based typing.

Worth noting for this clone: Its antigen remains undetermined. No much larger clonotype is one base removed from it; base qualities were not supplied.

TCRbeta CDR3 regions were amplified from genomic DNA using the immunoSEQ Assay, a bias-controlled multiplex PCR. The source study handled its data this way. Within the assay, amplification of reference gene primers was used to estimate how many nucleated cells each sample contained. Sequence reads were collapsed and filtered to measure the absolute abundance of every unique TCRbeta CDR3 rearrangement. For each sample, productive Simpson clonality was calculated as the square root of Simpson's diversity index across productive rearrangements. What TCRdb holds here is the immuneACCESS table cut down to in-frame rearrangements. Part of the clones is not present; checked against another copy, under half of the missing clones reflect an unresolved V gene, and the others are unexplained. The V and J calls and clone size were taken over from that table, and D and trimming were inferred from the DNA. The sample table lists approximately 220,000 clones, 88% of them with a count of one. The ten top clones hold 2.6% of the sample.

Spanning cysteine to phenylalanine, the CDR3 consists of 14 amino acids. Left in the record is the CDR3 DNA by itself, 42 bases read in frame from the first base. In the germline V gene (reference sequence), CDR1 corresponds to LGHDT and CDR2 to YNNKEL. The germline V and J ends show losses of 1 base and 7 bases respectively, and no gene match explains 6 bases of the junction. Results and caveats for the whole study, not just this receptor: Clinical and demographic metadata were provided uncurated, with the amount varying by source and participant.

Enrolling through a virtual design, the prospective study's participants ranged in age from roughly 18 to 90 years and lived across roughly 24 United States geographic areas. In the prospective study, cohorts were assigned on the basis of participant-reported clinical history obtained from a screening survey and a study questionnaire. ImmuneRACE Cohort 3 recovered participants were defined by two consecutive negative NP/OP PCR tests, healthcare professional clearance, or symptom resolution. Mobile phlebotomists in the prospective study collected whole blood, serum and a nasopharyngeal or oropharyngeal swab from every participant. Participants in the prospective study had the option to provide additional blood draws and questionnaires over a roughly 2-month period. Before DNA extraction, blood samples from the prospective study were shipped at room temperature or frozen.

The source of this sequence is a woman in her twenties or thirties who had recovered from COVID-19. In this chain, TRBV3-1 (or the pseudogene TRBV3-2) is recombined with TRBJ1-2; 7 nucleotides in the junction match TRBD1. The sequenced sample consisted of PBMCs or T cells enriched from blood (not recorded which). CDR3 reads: CASSQVGGASGYTF. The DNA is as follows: TGTGCCAGCAGCCAAGTAGGGGGCGCCTCTGGCTACACCTTC.